Presented here are 29 T cell receptor beta chains from one specimen sequenced in a study of T cell repertoires in aging, cancer and after chemotherapy. TRB rearrangements spanning V, D and J were amplified using mixed TRB-A/B primers. TCRdb analysed the multiplex PCR reads with MiXCR anew, one entry per CDR3 protein. The profile shows under 5,500 distinct CDR3 sequences, approximately 33% of them singletons. Amplification of TCR beta used genomic DNA extracted from peripheral blood. Sequenced input: blood. All receptors come from a human donor with a blood cancer.

The V gene is TRBV4-3, the J gene TRBJ2-7; tentatively, D is TRBD2 (6 bases). CDR3 length: 15 residues. Trimming took off 1 base at V and 4 bases at J, with 14 bases between the two ends. Germline loops: CDR1 LGHNA, CDR2 YSLEER. CDR3 DNA: TGCGCCAGCAGCCAAGCCACGGGACTCCTGTACGAGCAGTACTTC. This translates into CASSQATGLLYEQYF.

This clonotype is labeled medium-sized. The chain uses TRBV19 and TRBJ2-1, with 8 bases identical to TRBD2. The CDR3 contains 15 residues. V dropped 10 bases and J dropped 7; count of bases not matched to a gene: 15. The germline V gene has CDR1 LNHDA and CDR2 SQIVND (reference sequence). The CDR3 reads CATYTGGGPRNEQFF. The DNA for the CDR3 is TGTGCCACCTATACGGGGGGGGGGCCTCGAAATGAGCAGTTCTTC.

This clonotype appeared a few times. This rearrangement joins TRBV12-3 or TRBV12-4 to TRBJ2-7; 10 nucleotides line up with TRBD1. V lost 0 bases and J lost 3; bases outside the gene matches: 8. The CDR3 has 17 amino acids. The CDR3 protein is CASSLASLRDRGYEQYF. The CDR3 nucleotides read TGTGCCAGCAGTTTAGCTTCCCTCCGGGACAGGGGCTACGAGCAGTACTTC.

In its sample, this clonotype was seen a few times. The chain carries TRBV12-3 or TRBV12-4 and TRBJ1-1; no reliable D call. V was shortened by 7 bases and J by 1 base, with 10 bases between the two germline ends. CDR3 size: 13 residues. CDR3: CASTRSSNTEAFF. DNA of the CDR3: TGTGCCAGCACCCGGTCGTCGAACACTGAAGCTTTCTTT.

Judged by abundance, this clonotype is large. The rearrangement links TRBV29-1 to TRBJ2-5, with D unresolved. Germline V lookup: CDR1 SQVTM, CDR2 ANQGSEA. V lost 0 bases and J 2 bases, leaving 10 bases between the germline ends. The CDR3 is 14 residues long. CDR3 amino acids: CSVEDRQAQETQYF. CDR3 sequence (DNA): TGCAGCGTTGAAGATAGGCAGGCTCAAGAGACCCAGTACTTC.

This chain links TRBV30 with TRBJ1-6; possibly TRBD1 for D (5 bases). With 7 bases removed from V and 10 bases from J, the gap between germline ends came to 26 bases. This CDR3 is 16 amino acids long. Per germline, CDR1 GTSNPN and CDR2 SVGIG (reference sequence). The CDR3 is CASGGRGEYKDSPLHF. The DNA of the CDR3 is TGTGCCTCGGGGGGTCGGGGGGAATACAAGGACTCACCCCTCCACTTT.

The genes are TRBV7-9 and TRBJ1-1; 8 bases line up with TRBD1. Unmatched junction bases numbered 8, after V lost 5 bases and J lost 0 bases. Germline V gene lookup returns CDR1 SEHNR and CDR2 FQNEAQ (reference sequence). The length of the CDR3 is 16 residues. The CDR3 coding sequence is TGTGCCAGCAGCGTCCGGACAGGGTTGGTGAACACTGAAGCTTTCTTT. Translating gives CASSVRTGLVNTEAFF.

In its sample, this clonotype ranks as medium-sized (0.01 to 0.1%). V and J are TRBV12-3 or TRBV12-4 and TRBJ2-5, with 8 positions matching TRBD1. V lost 6 bases to trimming and J lost 4 bases; unmatched junction nucleotides: 4. The CDR3 is 13 amino acids. The CDR3 sequence: CASRMTGAETQYF. Written as DNA, the CDR3 is TGTGCCAGCAGGATGACAGGGGCAGAGACCCAGTACTTC.

This clonotype was picked up a small number of times. The V call is TRBV6-5, the J call TRBJ1-5; tentatively, D is TRBD1 (5 bases). CDR1 is MNHEY and CDR2 is SVGAGI in the germline V gene. Deletions cut 5 bases from V and 0 bases from J, with 17 bases between. The CDR3 totals 17 residues. The CDR3 here is CASSPRQRPNSNQPQHF. CDR3 sequence (DNA): TGTGCCAGCAGTCCCCGACAGAGGCCCAATAGCAATCAGCCCCAGCATTTT.

V and J are TRBV5-6 and TRBJ2-7; 8 nucleotides match TRBD1. Losses at the gene ends were 2 bases for V and 1 base for J; bases not matched to a gene: 17. The CDR3 has 19 amino acids. Germline CDR1 is SGHDT and CDR2 is YYEEEE. In DNA form, the CDR3 reads TGTGCCAGCAGCTTATCCCTTCGCCGACAGGGGCACTCTTCCTACGAGCAGTACTTC. Translating gives CASSLSLRRQGHSSYEQYF.

The V call is TRBV7-9, the J call TRBJ2-1; D possibly corresponds to TRBD2 (5 bases). V was cut by 5 bases and J by 0 bases, with 23 bases left in between. CDR3 size: 19 residues. CDR1 is SEHNR, CDR2 FQNEAQ, per germline (reference sequence). The chain's CDR3 is CASSPLDSTRTSSYNEQFF. Here the CDR3 DNA reads TGTGCCAGCAGCCCATTGGACTCCACAAGGACCAGCTCCTACAATGAGCAGTTCTTC.

This clonotype appeared a single time. A much larger clone lies one base from this, so it may be a read error. This rearrangement joins TRBV5-5 to TRBJ2-3; D unclear. The CDR3 is made up of 12 amino acids. Trimming left V 3 bases short and J 6 bases short, with 8 bases between. From germline, CDR1 is SGHKS and CDR2 YYEKEE (reference sequence). The CDR3 DNA sequence: TGTGCCAGCAGCTACGTGACGGATACGCAGTATTTT. Amino acid sequence: CASSYVTDTQYF.

The chain uses TRBV7-9 and TRBJ1-1; 7 bases agree with TRBD1. V was clipped by 4 bases and J by 7 bases; unmatched bases: 9. Germline V gene sequence: CDR1 SEHNR, CDR2 FQNEAQ (reference sequence). This CDR3 comprises 14 residues. The CDR3 region has the DNA TGTGCCAGCAGCTCGCAGGGGGACAGCGGTGAAGCTTTCTTT. This sequence encodes CASSSQGDSGEAFF.

By sample fraction, this clonotype is medium-sized. V gene TRBV6-5 combines with J gene TRBJ2-7; maybe TRBD1 (5 bases). Germline V gene lookup returns CDR1 MNHEY and CDR2 SVGAGI. There are 13 residues in the CDR3. Trimming took off 6 bases at V and 2 bases at J, with 11 bases between the two ends. Here the CDR3 reads CASSRQWAYEQYF. In DNA form, the CDR3 reads TGTGCCAGCAGCAGACAGTGGGCCTACGAGCAGTACTTC.

The chain couples TRBV7-9 to TRBJ2-5; 7 bases line up with TRBD2. CDR1 SEHNR and CDR2 FQNEAQ come from the germline V gene (reference sequence). The CDR3 is 15 residues long. V shed 1 base, J shed 4 bases, and the junction held 6 bases outside the gene matches. Here the CDR3 reads CASSLVLAAPETQYF. In nucleotides, the CDR3 is TGTGCCAGCAGCTTAGTCCTAGCGGCTCCAGAGACCCAGTACTTC. Looking up the rest from reference TRBV7-9 and TRBJ2-5 gives the full variable domain: DTGVSQNPRHKITKRGQNVTFRCDPISEHNRLYWYRQTLGQGPEFLTYFQNEAQLEKSRLLSDRFSAERPKGSFSTLEIQRTEQGDSAMYLCASSLVLAAPETQYFGPGTRLLVL.

As for this clonotype: A junction boundary mismatches the germline segment, possibly from a read error. The rearrangement links TRBV5-5 to TRBJ2-1; no clear D gene. The CDR3 runs to 16 residues. Germline V gives CDR1 SGHKS, CDR2 YYEKEE (reference sequence). This CDR3 reads CASSLVWGSSYNEQFF. The CDR3 DNA sequence: TGCGCCAGCAGCTTGGTATGGGGAAGCTCCTACAATGAGCAGTTCTTC.

In this sample, this clonotype turned up a few times. The chain links TRBV13 to TRBJ1-3, with 10 bases that match TRBD1. The J segment lost 8 bases and the V segment lost 3 bases, leaving 4 bases of the junction unmatched. The CDR3 length is 14 residues. From germline, CDR1 is PRHDT and CDR2 FYEKMQ (reference sequence). CDR3 residues: CASSFRDRGHTIYF. In DNA form, the CDR3 reads TGTGCCAGCAGCTTCCGGGACAGGGGCCACACCATATATTTT.

This clonotype is medium-sized (0.01 to 0.1%) within its sample. V usage is TRBV29-1 and J usage is TRBJ1-3; no reliable D call. Germline V CDR1 and CDR2: SQVTM, ANQGSEA. Trimming shortened V by 3 bases and J by 0 bases, and 9 bases separated the two germline ends. The CDR3 loop spans 14 amino acids. The CDR3, as DNA: TGCAGCGTTGACATAGGGATCTCTGGAAACACCATATATTTT. Protein product: CSVDIGISGNTIYF.

This clonotype was observed a few times. The chain joins TRBV18 to TRBJ1-2; D call uncertain. The CDR3 is made up of 12 amino acids. Between the trimmed V and J ends, which lost 0 bases and 4 bases, there was a span of 3 bases. CDR1 is KGHSH and CDR2 is LQKENI in the germline V gene. The CDR3 DNA reads as TGTGCCAGCTCACCACCTGCCTATGGCTACACCTTC. This encodes CASSPPAYGYTF.

A few counts support this clonotype. The gene calls are TRBV6-4 and TRBJ1-6; 9 bases are shared with TRBD1. With 4 bases clipped from V and 8 bases from J, the junction kept 3 bases outside the gene matches. CDR1 and CDR2 from the germline V gene are MRHNA and SNTAGT. CDR3 size: 14 residues. The CDR3 sequence: CASSVRQGDSPLHF. The DNA of the CDR3 is TGTGCCAGCAGTGTACGACAGGGGGATTCACCCCTCCACTTT.

The chain combines TRBV19 with TRBJ2-1, with D perhaps matching TRBD2 (6 bases). Trimming cost V 2 bases and J 15 bases, with 11 bases left between them. The CDR3 runs to 11 residues. Germline V gene sequence: CDR1 LNHDA, CDR2 SQIVND (reference sequence). In DNA form, the CDR3 reads TGTGCCAGTAGTATAAATTGGAGGGCGTTCTTC. It specifies CASSINWRAFF.

On this clonotype: A read error may produce the germline difference seen at one junction end. The rearrangement joins TRBV6-4 to TRBJ2-5; the D is unclear. From germline, CDR1 is MRHNA and CDR2 SNTAGT. The CDR3 contains 13 residues. For the CDR3, the DNA is TGTGCCATCAGTTTTGGAGAACAAGAGACCCAGTACTTC. It codes for CAISFGEQETQYF.

This chain links TRBV5-5 with TRBJ1-6; 9 nucleotides line up with TRBD1. In germline, CDR1 is SGHKS, CDR2 YYEKEE (reference sequence). The CDR3 spans 16 residues. V trimming: 4 bases; J trimming: 2 bases; junction bases outside the gene matches: 4. The CDR3 spells CASSIGQGTYNSPLHF. CDR3 DNA: TGTGCCAGCAGCATTGGACAGGGGACCTATAATTCACCCCTCCACTTT.

This clonotype was seen a few times. The rearrangement joins TRBV27 to TRBJ2-7, with 9 bases fitting TRBD2. V dropped 5 bases and J dropped 3; count of bases not matched to a gene: 8. CDR3 size: 15 residues. Germline CDR1 is MNHEY and CDR2 is SMNVEV (reference sequence). Here the CDR3 reads CASSPNSGGVYEQYF. The CDR3 DNA follows: TGTGCCAGCAGTCCAAATAGCGGGGGCGTCTACGAGCAGTACTTC.

The chain combines TRBV20-1 with TRBJ2-7; D remains ambiguous. From germline, CDR1 is DFQATT and CDR2 SNEGSKA (reference sequence). CDR3 size: 12 residues. Trimming took off 2 bases at V and 3 bases at J, with 8 bases between the two ends. The CDR3 region has the DNA TGCAGTGCTAGAAAACAAGGCTACGAGCAGTACTTC. It is translated as CSARKQGYEQYF.

CDR3 DNA sequence: TGTGCCAGCAGCTTAGTAGCGGGGAGCACAGATACGCAGTATTTT. Protein: CASSLVAGSTDTQYF. V gene TRBV7-2 combines with J gene TRBJ2-3, with 8 bases identical to TRBD2. Germline V gene lookup returns CDR1 SGHTA and CDR2 FQGNSA. The V and J ends lost 1 base and 0 bases, in that order; junction bases with no gene match: 0. CDR3 size: 15 residues.

On this clonotype: At one boundary the junction diverges from the germline segment, which might be a read error. The chain has TRBV4-2 and TRBJ1-5, with TRBD1 as a possible D gene (5 bases). The CDR3 runs 15 residues. Germline CDR1 LGHNA, CDR2 YNFKEQ. The DNA for the CDR3 is TGCGCCAGCAGCCAAGACGGGGGTAGCAATCAGCCCCAGCATTTT. Residues: CASSQDGGSNQPQHF.

Note on this clonotype: A much bigger clone sits one base away, suggesting this may be a read error. This likely comes from a read error, as the CDR3 has no conserved phenylalanine or tryptophan at its end. The rearrangement joins TRBV15 to TRBJ1-5; a possible D gene is TRBD1 (5 bases). Per germline, CDR1 LNHNV and CDR2 YYDKDF (reference sequence). CDR3 length: 14 amino acids. V was clipped by 5 bases and J by 2 bases, with 10 bases between them. The CDR3 loop reads CATSAGSGNQPQHY. DNA of the CDR3: TGTGCCACCAGCGCAGGGTCTGGCAATCAGCCCCAGCATTAT.

With regard to this clonotype: At one end, the junction sequence differs from germline, possibly due to a read error. The J gene is TRBJ1-2, the V gene TRBV5-1, with TRBD1 as a possible D gene (5 bases). Germline CDR1 is SGHRS and CDR2 is YFSETQ. This CDR3 is 14 amino acids long. This CDR3 is CASSFSQGNYGYTF. The CDR3 DNA reads as TGTGCCAGCAGCTTTTCCCAGGGTAACTATGGCTACACCTTC.